This TCR beta chain was captured in a study of tumor-infiltrating lymphocytes in primary liver carcinoma. Turning to the study itself: These patients were men and women whose ages were 30 to 69 years. Productive TCRbeta reads per sample were roughly 3.5 to 7.13 million, not differing by tissue.

Using a constant-region primer together with ProtoScript II reverse transcriptase, TCR beta cDNA was made from roughly 500 ng of total RNA. Researchers made the TCR beta libraries by running three nested multiplex PCR rounds with slightly modified ARM-PCR. TCRdb re-derived calls from the multiplex PCR reads in MiXCR, one entry per CDR3 protein. The sample includes about 120,000 distinct CDR3 sequences, roughly 75% seen only once; the top ten take 8.1%. With respect to this clonotype: What it binds is not known. Relative to the germline gene, one junction end is altered; a read error may explain this.

Study findings and constraints: Lesser overlap characterized tumor-adjacent and tumor-blood pairs relative to tumor region pairs. The top-250-clone fraction was significantly higher in tumors than in blood (p = 0.039).

The source material, 20-30 mg of unsorted bulk tissue, was used to co-extract RNA and DNA. The specimen was tumor-adjacent normal liver tissue. The TCR originated in a woman in her sixties or seventies with primary liver carcinoma and hepatitis B virus infection.

The CDR3 loop reads CSVGGRDACQPQRF. DNA of the CDR3: TGCAGCGTTGGCGGCAGGGACGCCTGTCAGCCTCAGCGTTTT. The genes are TRBV29-1 and TRBJ1-5; the D gene is possibly TRBD1 (5 bases). The CDR3 loop spans 14 amino acids. Germline CDR1 reads SQVTM; CDR2 reads ANQGSEA.